This TCR beta chain was identified in a study of identical twins. Study findings and constraints: Insertions were reduced in abundant cord blood beta clonotypes but not in memory repertoires.

TCRdb re-called the 5' RACE reads through MiXCR, storing one row per CDR3 protein. This table has about 530,000 distinct CDR3 sequences, 20% to 25% appearing once. CDR1 is ENHRY and CDR2 is SYGVKD in the germline V gene. V was cut by 0 bases and J by 6 bases, with 6 bases left in between. This CDR3 comprises 14 residues. About this clonotype itself: Its target is unknown.

The same data also contributed to another study, on yellow fever vaccine responses in identical twins.

This TCR was recovered from a young woman in good health. V usage is TRBV10-3 and J usage is TRBJ1-6; no definite D call. Sequenced material: CD4+ T cells sorted from blood. In DNA, the CDR3 is TGTGCCATCAGTGAGTCAAATCTTAATTCACCCCTCCACTTT. It codes for CAISESNLNSPLHF.